The entry below gives a single T cell receptor beta chain sequence along with its context. Its cognate antigen is unknown. Using immunoSEQ multiplex PCR, the repertoire was profiled, and TCRdb retains in-frame clones only, with some absent. The top ten clones hold 29% of a sample with about 16,000 clones, around nine tenths of them seen once. The data belong to a study of OX40 agonist ivuxolimab in advanced cancers. Study background: At doses from 0.01 to 10 mg/kg, patients were given intravenous ivuxolimab every 2 weeks.

Findings of the study overall: CD8+ T cells were the subset that, on average, had more expanded clones than CD4+.

There are 14 residues in the CDR3. V was pared by 9 bases and J by 1 base, with 9 bases of the junction left unmatched. Per the germline V gene, CDR1 is LNHDA and CDR2 is SQIVND (reference sequence). This TCR was recovered from an adult with an advanced solid tumor such as melanoma, head and neck, liver or kidney cancer. Sequencing was performed on CD4+ or CD8+ T cells sorted from blood, taken in a trial of the OX40 agonist ivuxolimab. This chain connects TRBV19 to TRBJ2-7; TRBD1 matches 7 bases. DNA of the CDR3: TGTGCCAGCAAGATATCGACAGGGTCCTACGAGCAGTACTTC. This codes for CASKISTGSYEQYF.